The 18 T cell receptor beta chains listed next were all sequenced from one sample in a study of blood T cell repertoires in COVID-19. Here immunoSEQ multiplex PCR was the method, and the copy in TCRdb shows in-frame clones only, minus some. The table includes fewer than 200,000 clones, 75% to 85% detected once. Sequenced sample: peripheral blood. The receptors were gathered from a woman aged 40-49 years with COVID-19, enrolled during active disease.

The chain employs TRBV2 and TRBJ1-1; a weak D match, TRBD1 (5 bases). Germline V gene lookup returns CDR1 SNHLY and CDR2 FYNNEI. The ends were cut back, 2 bases at V and 1 base at J, with 8 bases in the middle. The CDR3 has 14 amino acids. The CDR3 coding sequence is TGTGCCAGCAGTGAAACAGGATCGAACACTGAAGCTTTCTTT. Protein sequence: CASSETGSNTEAFF.

This clone was observed once. The CDR3 DNA reads TGTGCCAGCAGCTCAAGGACTAGCGGGGGGGCTGGAGATACGCAGTATTTT. Amino acid sequence: CASSSRTSGGAGDTQYF. The chain carries TRBV7-8 and TRBJ2-3; 15 bases match TRBD2. This CDR3 has 17 amino acids. Germline CDR1 reads SGHVS; CDR2 reads FQNEAQ. The V and J ends lost 4 bases and 5 bases, in that order; junction bases with no gene match: 7.

The chain employs TRBV27 and TRBJ1-2, with TRBD1 matching 8 bases. Looked up from germline, CDR1 is MNHEY and CDR2 is SMNVEV (reference sequence). The CDR3 spans 13 residues. V was clipped by 2 bases and J by 4 bases; unmatched bases: 0. The CDR3 is CASSLDRGYGYTF. The CDR3 DNA reads TGTGCCAGCAGTTTAGACAGGGGCTATGGCTACACCTTC.

This chain links TRBV20-1 with TRBJ1-4; 9 positions agree with TRBD1. The V gene end was trimmed by 3 bases and the J gene end by 4 bases; junction bases not matched to a gene: 3. Germline V CDR1 and CDR2: DFQATT, SNEGSKA (reference sequence). The CDR3 sequence is 14 residues long. Here the CDR3 DNA reads TGCAGTGCTAGTACAGGGGGCGATAATGAAAAACTGTTTTTT. This encodes CSASTGGDNEKLFF.

The chain links TRBV2 to TRBJ2-2, with 9 bases lining up with TRBD1. J lost 6 bases, V lost 5 bases, and 7 bases had no gene match. The germline V gene encodes CDR1 SNHLY and CDR2 FYNNEI. This CDR3 contains 15 residues. The CDR3 DNA reads TGTGCCAGCAGTTACCGGGACAGGGTTGCCGGGGAGCTGTTTTTT. Its translation: CASSYRDRVAGELFF. Complete variable domain (other parts from reference TRBV2 and TRBJ2-2): EPEVTQTPSHQVTQMGQEVILRCVPISNHLYFYWYRQILGQKVEFLVSFYNNEISEKSEIFDDQFSVERPDGSNFTLKIRSTKLEDSAMYFCASSYRDRVAGELFFGEGSRLTVL.

This rearrangement joins TRBV28 to TRBJ1-2; 11 positions agree with TRBD1. Germline CDR1 and CDR2: MDHEN and SYDVKM. The ends lost 4 bases at V and 7 bases at J; junction bases unmatched: 5. This CDR3 has 14 residues. The CDR3 bases are TGTGCCAGCAGTTGGGACAGGGGGAGGTTTGGCTACACCTTC. Its translation: CASSWDRGRFGYTF.

The V and J genes are TRBV6-5 and TRBJ2-7; TRBD2 agrees at 7 bases. Germline CDR1 and CDR2: MNHEY and SVGAGI. J was trimmed by 9 bases and V by 8 bases; bases with no gene match: 19. The CDR3 is 15 residues long. The CDR3 DNA is TGTGCCAGCTCTACCTCCGGGACTAAACTGGCGGGGCAGTACGTC. This sequence encodes CASSTSGTKLAGQYV.

The rearrangement links TRBV5-4 to TRBJ2-7; D uncertain. The V end was cut by 4 bases, the J end by 2 bases, with 13 bases between. The V gene's germline CDR1 is SGHNT and CDR2 YYREEE (reference sequence). This CDR3 region has 14 residues. CDR3: CASSQPLTPYEQYF. DNA for the CDR3: TGTGCCAGCAGCCAACCACTAACTCCCTACGAGCAGTACTTC.

The J gene is TRBJ2-2, the V gene TRBV19; 7 positions match TRBD1. CDR3 length: 15 amino acids. Germline CDR1 is LNHDA and CDR2 is SQIVND (reference sequence). V trimming: 6 bases; J trimming: 6 bases; junction bases outside the gene matches: 10. The CDR3 nucleotides are TGTGCCAGTAGGGAGGACAGGAGAACCGCCGGGGAGCTGTTTTTT. Its translation: CASREDRRTAGELFF.

In its sample, this clone was seen a few times. The genes are TRBV5-1 and TRBJ1-2; a possible D gene is TRBD1 (6 bases). The CDR3 loop spans 20 amino acids. The V gene's germline CDR1 is SGHRS and CDR2 YFSETQ. Between the trimmed V and J ends, which lost 0 bases and 8 bases, there was a span of 32 bases. The CDR3 region has the DNA TGCGCCAGCAGCTTGGGGTCCCGGACAGACTCGACTCGTAAACTGGGAGGCTACACCTTC. Its protein product is CASSLGSRTDSTRKLGGYTF.

The CDR3: CASSFSGSGEQFF. In nucleotides, the CDR3 is TGTGCCAGCAGTTTTTCGGGGTCGGGTGAGCAGTTCTTC. The rearrangement links TRBV12-3 or TRBV12-4 to TRBJ2-1; a possible D gene is TRBD2 (5 bases). The CDR3 has 13 residues. V was shortened by 3 bases and J by 9 bases, with 12 bases between the two germline ends.

The chain is built from TRBV7-2 and TRBJ2-3; no reliable D call. The CDR3 runs to 14 residues. The germline gives CDR1 SGHTA, CDR2 FQGNSA. Trimming took off 3 bases at V and 2 bases at J, with 9 bases between the two ends. The CDR3: CASSFSIVTDTQYF. CDR3 DNA sequence: TGTGCCAGCAGCTTTAGCATAGTCACAGATACGCAGTATTTT.

This chain connects TRBV7-8 to TRBJ2-5; tentatively, D is TRBD1 (5 bases). The CDR3 covers 11 residues. CDR1 is SGHVS and CDR2 is FQNEAQ in the germline V gene. The ends were cut back, 4 bases at V and 9 bases at J, with 9 bases in the middle. The CDR3 loop reads CASSSRVSQYF. The CDR3 DNA is TGTGCCAGCAGCTCCAGGGTATCCCAGTACTTC. Looking up the rest from reference TRBV7-8 and TRBJ2-5 gives the full variable domain: GAGVSQSPRYKVAKRGQDVALRCDPISGHVSLFWYQQALGQGPEFLTYFQNEAQLDKSGLPSDRFFAERPEGSVSTLKIQRTQQEDSAVYLCASSSRVSQYFGPGTRLLVL.

The chain uses TRBV19 and TRBJ2-2; a possible D gene is TRBD1 (5 bases). Germline assignment: CDR1 LNHDA and CDR2 SQIVND (reference sequence). The V end was cut by 4 bases, the J end by 0 bases, with 9 bases between. This CDR3 comprises 15 residues. For the CDR3, the DNA is TGTGCCAGTAGTAGGTCAGGGCCGAACACCGGGGAGCTGTTTTTT. Translated: CASSRSGPNTGELFF.

The chain has TRBV5-1 and TRBJ2-7; weak D call: TRBD2 (7 bases). Per the germline V gene, CDR1 is SGHRS and CDR2 is YFSETQ. V dropped 2 bases and J dropped 6 bases, with 12 bases sitting between them. The CDR3 spans 13 residues. The CDR3 coding sequence is TGCGCCAGCAGCTTAGGGGGGGCCCTCGAGCAGTACTTC. It is translated as CASSLGGALEQYF.

The chain links TRBV11-2 to TRBJ2-7; TRBD1 is a possible D gene (5 bases). Trimming cost V 7 bases and J 5 bases, with 21 bases left between them. The CDR3 has 15 amino acids. Germline loops: CDR1 SGHAT, CDR2 FQNNGV. The CDR3 reads CASTLGVGSLDEQYV. The DNA of the CDR3 is TGTGCCAGCACCCTAGGGGTGGGGTCATTGGACGAGCAGTACGTC.

The chain recombines TRBV5-5 with TRBJ2-7; 9 bases map to TRBD1. There are 18 residues in the CDR3. Trimming cost V 2 bases and J 4 bases; bases outside gene matches: 16. Germline V gene sequence: CDR1 SGHKS, CDR2 YYEKEE (reference sequence). The CDR3 is CASSFRATTGGSRYEQYF. The CDR3 DNA follows: TGTGCCAGCAGCTTCCGGGCCACGACAGGGGGTAGCCGGTACGAGCAGTACTTC.

The chain joins TRBV5-5 to TRBJ2-1; 11 nucleotides agree with TRBD2. Losses at the gene ends were 0 bases for V and 9 bases for J; bases not matched to a gene: 8. The CDR3 has 16 residues. Per germline, CDR1 SGHKS and CDR2 YYEKEE (reference sequence). The CDR3 loop reads CASSLGELAGAVEQFF. The DNA for the CDR3 is TGTGCCAGCAGCTTGGGAGAACTAGCGGGAGCAGTTGAGCAGTTCTTC.